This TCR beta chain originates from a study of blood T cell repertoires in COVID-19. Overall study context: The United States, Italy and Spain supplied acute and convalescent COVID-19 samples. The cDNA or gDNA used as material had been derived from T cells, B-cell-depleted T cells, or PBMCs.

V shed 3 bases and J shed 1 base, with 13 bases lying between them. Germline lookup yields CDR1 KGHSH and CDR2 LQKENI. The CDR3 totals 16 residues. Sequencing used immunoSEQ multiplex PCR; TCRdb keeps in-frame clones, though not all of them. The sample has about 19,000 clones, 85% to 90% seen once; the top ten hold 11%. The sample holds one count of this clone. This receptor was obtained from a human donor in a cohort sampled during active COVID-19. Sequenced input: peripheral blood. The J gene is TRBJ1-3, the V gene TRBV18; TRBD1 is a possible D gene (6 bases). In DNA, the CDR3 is TGTGCCAGCTCACCGGACAGCCGACCTTCTGGAAACACCATATATTTT. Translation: CASSPDSRPSGNTIYF.